This T cell receptor (beta chain) was profiled in a study of technical replicates of blood from a few donors. Using immunoSEQ multiplex PCR, the repertoire was profiled, and TCRdb retains in-frame clones only, with some absent. The table has more than 70,000 clones, over 80% seen once. V was cut by 7 bases and J by 0 bases, with 9 bases left in between. From germline, CDR1 is MNHNY and CDR2 SVGAGI (reference sequence). CDR3 size: 14 residues. The origin of this receptor is a human donor in good health. Sample: T cells isolated from PBMCs. The V call is TRBV6-6, the J call TRBJ2-2, with TRBD1 as a possible D gene (6 bases). CDR3 DNA: TGTGCCAGCACCAGGGGACCGAACACCGGGGAGCTGTTTTTT. This encodes CASTRGPNTGELFF.